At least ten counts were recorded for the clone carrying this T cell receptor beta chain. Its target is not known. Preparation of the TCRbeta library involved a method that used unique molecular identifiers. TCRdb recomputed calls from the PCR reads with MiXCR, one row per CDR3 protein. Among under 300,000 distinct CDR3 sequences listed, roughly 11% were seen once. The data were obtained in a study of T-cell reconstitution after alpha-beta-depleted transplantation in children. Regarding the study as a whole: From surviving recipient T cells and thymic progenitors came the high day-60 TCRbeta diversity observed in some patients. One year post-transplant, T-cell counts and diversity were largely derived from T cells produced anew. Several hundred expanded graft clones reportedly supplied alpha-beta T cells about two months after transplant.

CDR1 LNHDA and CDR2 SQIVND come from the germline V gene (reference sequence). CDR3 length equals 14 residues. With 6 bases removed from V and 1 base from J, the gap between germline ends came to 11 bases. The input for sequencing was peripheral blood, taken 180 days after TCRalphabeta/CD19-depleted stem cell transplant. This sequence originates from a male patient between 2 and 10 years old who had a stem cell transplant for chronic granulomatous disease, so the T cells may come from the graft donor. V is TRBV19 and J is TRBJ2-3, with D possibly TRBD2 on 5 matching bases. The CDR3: CASSTSSGTDTQYF. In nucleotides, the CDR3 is TGTGCCAGTAGCACTAGTTCAGGCACAGATACGCAGTATTTT.